This T cell receptor beta chain is from a study of control samples from healthy donors and cancer patients. Trimming took off 0 bases at V and 10 bases at J, with 14 bases between the two ends. CDR3 size: 15 residues. The V gene's germline CDR1 is SGDLS and CDR2 YYNGEE. The protocol was immunoSEQ multiplex PCR, while the TCRdb copy is restricted to in-frame clones and leaves out a portion. This sample yields some 35,000 clones, of which under 95% are seen a single time; about 1.5% belongs to the top ten. This clonotype was obtained from a man aged 35 to 55 with colorectal cancer. The specimen sequenced was PBMCs. V gene TRBV9 combines with J gene TRBJ1-6; D gene ambiguous. The CDR3 loop reads CASSVAAGDSSPLHF. CDR3 DNA: TGTGCCAGCAGCGTAGCTGCCGGGGATAGCTCACCCCTCCACTTT.